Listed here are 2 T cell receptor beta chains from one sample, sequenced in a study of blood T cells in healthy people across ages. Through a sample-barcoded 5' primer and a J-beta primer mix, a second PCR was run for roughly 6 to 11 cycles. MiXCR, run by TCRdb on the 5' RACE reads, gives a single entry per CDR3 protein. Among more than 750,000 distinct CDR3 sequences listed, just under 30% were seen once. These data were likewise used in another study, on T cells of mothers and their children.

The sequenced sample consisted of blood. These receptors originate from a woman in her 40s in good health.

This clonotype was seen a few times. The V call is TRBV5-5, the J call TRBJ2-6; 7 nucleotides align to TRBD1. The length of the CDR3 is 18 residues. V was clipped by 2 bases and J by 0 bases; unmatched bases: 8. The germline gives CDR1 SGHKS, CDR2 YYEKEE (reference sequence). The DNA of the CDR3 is TGTGCCAGCAGCTTTATTCCGGGACAGTTCTCTGGGGCCAACGTCCTGACTTTC. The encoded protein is CASSFIPGQFSGANVLTF. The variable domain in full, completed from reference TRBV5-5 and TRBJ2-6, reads DAGVTQSPTHLIKTRGQQVTLRCSPISGHKSVSWYQQVLGQGPQFIFQYYEKEERGRGNFPDRFSARQFPNYSSELNVNALLLGDSALYLCASSFIPGQFSGANVLTFGAGSRLTVL.

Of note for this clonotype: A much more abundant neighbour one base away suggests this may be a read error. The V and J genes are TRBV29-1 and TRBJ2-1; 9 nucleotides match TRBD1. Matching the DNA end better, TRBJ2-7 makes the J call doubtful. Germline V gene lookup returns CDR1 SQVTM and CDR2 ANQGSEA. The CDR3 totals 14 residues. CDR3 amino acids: CSVADRGVYNEQYF. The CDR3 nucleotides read TGCAGCGTTGCAGACAGGGGGGTTTACAATGAGCAGTACTTC.